Listed below are T cell receptor beta chains from one sample, sequenced in a study of identical twins. TCRdb passed the 5' RACE reads through MiXCR, listing each CDR3 protein once. The top ten hold more than 0.25% of the sample, which has more than 1.5 million distinct CDR3 sequences, about 31% seen once. Input material: cord blood. Source of these receptors: a newborn girl in good health. Both conserved end residues are part of each CDR3. Each record gives: V gene, D gene, clone size, J gene, CDR3 DNA, CDR3 protein. D genes are given only for firm matches. Rows give clone size only sometimes, using once, few, many, or a class for an expanded clone.

TRBV7-9	NA	NA	TRBJ1-2	TGTGCCAGCAGTTTGCCGGGCGGCTACCCAGGGTATGGCTACACCTTC	CASSLPGGYPGYGYTF
TRBV6-1	NA	few	TRBJ2-1	TGTGCCAGCAGTGAAGCACGGGCCTACAATGAGCAGTTCTTC	CASSEARAYNEQFF
TRBV28	NA	NA	TRBJ2-1	TGTGCCAGCAGTTTATGGGACATCTCCTACAATGAGCAGTTCTTC	CASSLWDISYNEQFF
TRBV11-2	NA	few	TRBJ2-7	TGTGCCAGCAGCTTAGATCTCGCCCGAGGCTACGAGCAGTACTTC	CASSLDLARGYEQYF
TRBV14	NA	few	TRBJ1-6	TGTGCCAGCAGCCAAGATTCGCAGATAGCGAGTTCACCCCTCCACTTT	CASSQDSQIASSPLHF
TRBV7-8	TRBD1	NA	TRBJ2-7	TGTGCCAGCAGCACGGGACAGGGGCGTAGCGAGCAGTACTTC	CASSTGQGRSEQYF
TRBV5-1	NA	few	TRBJ2-7	TGCGCCAGCAGCTTGGTATTAGCGTTATCCTACGAGCAGTACTTC	CASSLVLALSYEQYF
TRBV6-6	NA	NA	TRBJ2-3	TGTGCCAGCAGTTACATGAGCACAGATACGCAGTATTTT	CASSYMSTDTQYF
TRBV4-1	TRBD1	many	TRBJ1-2	TGCGCCAGCAGCCAGGCCGGACAGGGTTTCTATGGCTACACCTTC	CASSQAGQGFYGYTF
TRBV10-3	TRBD1	NA	TRBJ2-3	TGTGCCTTCAGTGAGTCGATCGTGCTTGGCAGGGGGCTTTATACGCAGTATTTT	CAFSESIVLGRGLYTQYF
TRBV6-2/TRBV6-3	NA	NA	TRBJ2-2	TGTGCCAGCAGTTATACGGGTCCCCCGGGCACCGGGGAGCTGTTTTTT	CASSYTGPPGTGELFF
TRBV29-1	NA	few	TRBJ2-7	TGCAGCGTTGGTCCTAGCCGCGAGCAGTACTTC	CSVGPSREQYF
TRBV24-1	TRBD2	NA	TRBJ2-1	TGTGCCACCAGTGTAGGGACTAGCAGCTACAATGAGCAGTTCTTC	CATSVGTSSYNEQFF
TRBV12-3/TRBV12-4	NA	NA	TRBJ2-1	TGTGCCAGCACCACATTACCGAGGAGCTCCTACAATGAGCAGTTCTTC	CASTTLPRSSYNEQFF
TRBV7-2	TRBD2	NA	TRBJ2-3	TGTGCCAGCAGCTTAGCGCTGCGCGGGAGCAACCGCAGAGATACGCAGTATTTT	CASSLALRGSNRRDTQYF
TRBV28	TRBD2	NA	TRBJ2-5	TGTGCCACCATTAGCTTCACTAGCGGGCGGGCCGGGGAGCAGTACTTC	CATISFTSGRAGEQYF
TRBV29-1	TRBD2	NA	TRBJ2-3	TGCAGCGTGGGGGGGAGGTCGGATACGCAGTATTTT	CSVGGRSDTQYF
TRBV20-1	NA	few	TRBJ1-6	TGCAGTGCTAGAGACCCGACAGGTTCAAATTCACCCCTCCACTTT	CSARDPTGSNSPLHF
TRBV11-2	TRBD2	NA	TRBJ2-5	TGTGCCAGCAGCTTAGATAGAGGGCTAGCGGTAGAGACCCAGTACTTC	CASSLDRGLAVETQYF
TRBV10-2	NA	few	TRBJ1-2	TGCGCCAGCAGTTATCCCCTGATAACCCCTCACTATGGCTACACCTTC	CASSYPLITPHYGYTF
TRBV3-1	TRBD1	NA	TRBJ1-6	TGTGCCAGCAGCCAAGAAGGACAGGCCCATCCACCCCTCCACTTT	CASSQEGQAHPPLHF
TRBV4-1	TRBD2	NA	TRBJ2-3	TGCGCCAGCAGCCAAACGGCTAGCGGGAGGCGGACGCAGTATTTT	CASSQTASGRRTQYF
TRBV6-2/TRBV6-3	NA	few	TRBJ1-1	TGTGCCAGCAGTTACAGGGGGGCGCGGACGAACACTGAAGCTTTCTTT	CASSYRGARTNTEAFF
TRBV2	NA	few	TRBJ2-1	TGTGCCAGCATGCGGGACAACTACAATGAGCAGTTCTTC	CASMRDNYNEQFF
TRBV28	TRBD2	NA	TRBJ2-7	TGTGCCAGCGATTTACACGGGAGGAGGAATAGCTCCTACAATGAGCAGTACTTC	CASDLHGRRNSSYNEQYF
TRBV7-2	TRBD2	few	TRBJ2-5	TGTGCCAGCAGCATAGGACTAGCGGGAATCAAAGAGACCCAGTACTTC	CASSIGLAGIKETQYF
TRBV12-5	NA	once	TRBJ2-7	TGTGGTAGTGGTCCCTTTTGTGGAATTCACGAGCAGTACTTC	CGSGPFCGIHEQYF
TRBV25-1	TRBD1	NA	TRBJ2-7	TGTGCCAGCAGTGAAGATGCCGGGACAGGGGGCCTCTACGAGCAGTACTTC	CASSEDAGTGGLYEQYF
TRBV6-1	NA	few	TRBJ2-1	TGTGCCAGCAGTGAAGCACAGGGATACAATGAGCAGTTCTTC	CASSEAQGYNEQFF
TRBV3-1	TRBD2	few	TRBJ2-1	TGTGCCAGCAGCCAATCTACGAAACTAGCGGGGAATTTCGGCAATGAGCAGTTCTTC	CASSQSTKLAGNFGNEQFF
TRBV3-1	TRBD1	NA	TRBJ1-1	TGTGCCAGCAGCCGCCGACAGGGAAAAGCTTTCTTT	CASSRRQGKAFF
TRBV5-4	TRBD1	NA	TRBJ1-4	TGTGCCAGCAGCTTGGCTTCCGGGACAGGGATTTCGGGAGGTGAAAAACTGTTTTTT	CASSLASGTGISGGEKLFF
TRBV20-1	NA	NA	TRBJ1-2	TGCAGTGCTAGAGATGCCCAGGGGAGTTACTACACCTTC	CSARDAQGSYYTF
TRBV5-1	NA	NA	TRBJ1-5	TGCGCCAGCAGCTTGGGGGCAGGTCGGGAGCCCCAGCATTTT	CASSLGAGREPQHF
TRBV12-3/TRBV12-4	NA	NA	TRBJ1-5	TGTGCCAGCAGTTTAGCACAGGGTTTTCAGCCCCAGCATTTT	CASSLAQGFQPQHF
TRBV25-1	NA	once	TRBJ2-6	TGTGCCAGCAGTGCAAGGGGACTTTCTGGGGCCTACGTCCTGACTTTC	CASSARGLSGAYVLTF
TRBV6-9	TRBD1	NA	TRBJ1-4	TGTGCCAGCAGTTATAACGACAGGGAACGATTTAATGAAAAACTGTTTTTT	CASSYNDRERFNEKLFF
TRBV18	NA	NA	TRBJ2-3	TGTGCCAGCTCGCCACCGAATCCCACAGATACGCAGTATTTT	CASSPPNPTDTQYF
TRBV6-2/TRBV6-3	TRBD2	NA	TRBJ2-3	TGTGCCAGCAGTTACGTAAAACCTGGGACTAGCGGTGCGCAGTATTTT	CASSYVKPGTSGAQYF
TRBV12-3/TRBV12-4	TRBD1	NA	TRBJ2-7	TGTGCCAGCAGTCCGGGACAGGGGGCGGTCGAGCAGTACTTC	CASSPGQGAVEQYF
TRBV9	NA	NA	TRBJ2-7	TGTGCCAGCAGCCCAGAGTTGATCCCCTACGAGCAGTACTTC	CASSPELIPYEQYF
TRBV4-2	NA	NA	TRBJ1-2	TGTGCCAGCAGCCATTCCAGCGATGGCTACACCTTC	CASSHSSDGYTF
TRBV5-1	TRBD2	NA	TRBJ2-2	TGCGCCAGCAGCACAAGCGGGAGGGTGAACACCGGGGAGCTGTTTTTT	CASSTSGRVNTGELFF
TRBV4-1	NA	NA	TRBJ2-4	TGCGCCAGCAGCCCAGGGGCAGGTCGAACCAAAAACATTCAGTACTTC	CASSPGAGRTKNIQYF
TRBV28	NA	few	TRBJ2-7	TGTGCCAGCATGGCGCGGGGCAGGGCCTACAATGAGCAGTACTTC	CASMARGRAYNEQYF
TRBV9	NA	NA	TRBJ1-2	TGTGCCAGCAGCACCCCGGACAGCAGCTATGGCTACACCTTC	CASSTPDSSYGYTF
TRBV5-1	TRBD2	few	TRBJ2-7	TGCGCCAGCAGGACGACTAGCGCGTCCTACGAGCAGTACTTC	CASRTTSASYEQYF
TRBV29-1	TRBD1	few	TRBJ1-1	TGCAGCGTTGAGGACAGGGGGCGAGAAGCTTTCTTT	CSVEDRGREAFF
TRBV12-3/TRBV12-4	TRBD2	few	TRBJ2-6	TGTGCCAGCAATTTGTCAGGACTAGCTTCCTCTGGGGCCAACGTCCTGACTTTC	CASNLSGLASSGANVLTF
TRBV20-1	NA	few	TRBJ1-5	TGCAGTGCTAGAGAACGGGCGTGGGGTCAGCCCCAGCATTTT	CSARERAWGQPQHF
TRBV6-5	NA	NA	TRBJ2-2	TGTGCCAGCAGTTACTCGATGTCTTGGGAGCTGTTTTTT	CASSYSMSWELFF
TRBV25-1	NA	many	TRBJ2-1	TGTGCCAGCAGTGTCTCCTTTGGCGGGACGAATGAGCAGTTCTTC	CASSVSFGGTNEQFF
TRBV27	TRBD1	many	TRBJ2-7	TGTGCCAGCAGTTTGTCACCGGGACAGGGGGCCTACGAGCAGTACTTC	CASSLSPGQGAYEQYF
TRBV10-3	NA	once	TRBJ1-2	TGTGCCATCAGTGGGGCAGCTTCCTATGGCTACACCTTC	CAISGAASYGYTF